The T cell receptor (beta chain) described here comes from a study of CD8+ T cells in alopecia areata. Whole-study findings and limits: The study also sequences resident alphabeta T cells of normal skin in scalp samples. It was lesional scalp, especially alopecia totalis/universalis, that showed higher clonality than normal scalp.

Regarding this clone: Its antigen is currently unknown.

From germline, CDR1 is LNHDA and CDR2 SQIVND (reference sequence). The ends lost 10 bases at V and 5 bases at J; junction bases unmatched: 7. This CDR3 has 13 amino acids. The sample's treatment: oral pan-JAK inhibitor, 5-10 mg twice daily. Researchers took lesional scalp punch biopsies and peripheral blood from people who were alopecia areata patients. Following extraction, RNA underwent reverse transcription to cDNA, which served as the sequencing template. Repertoires were generated with immunoSEQ multiplex PCR, while TCRdb's copy carries only in-frame clones and drops some. The repertoire has some 160,000 clones, under 70% of them found once; the top ten carry approximately 0.91%.

The rearrangement links TRBV19 to TRBJ2-5, with TRBD1 matching 10 bases. The sequences come from CD4+ T cells sorted from blood, collected at week 4, from a patient treated with tofacitinib. The clonotype originates from a human donor with alopecia areata. The CDR3 is CATLGQGSETQYF. The DNA of the CDR3 is TGTGCCACCCTGGGACAGGGGTCGGAGACCCAGTACTTC. The full variable domain, with the rest looked up from reference TRBV19 and TRBJ2-5, is DGGITQSPKYLFRKEGQNVTLSCEQNLNHDAMYWYRQDPGQGLRLIYYSQIVNDFQKGDIAEGYSVSREKKESFPLTVTSAQKNPTAFYLCATLGQGSETQYFGPGTRLLVL.